Presented here are 8 T cell receptor beta chains from one specimen sequenced in a study of identical twins. TCRdb redid the calling of the 5' RACE reads with MiXCR, one entry per CDR3 protein. The data show more than 650,000 distinct CDR3 sequences, roughly 6% seen once. Input material: naive T cells sorted from blood. Source of these receptors: a man younger than 30 in good health.

This clonotype was seen repeatedly, ten times or more. The V call is TRBV6-2 or TRBV6-3, the J call TRBJ1-1, with D tentatively TRBD1 (5 bases). Germline V CDR1 and CDR2: MNHEY, SVGEGT. The CDR3 runs to 14 residues. The V gene lost 6 bases and the J gene lost 2 bases, with 13 bases spanning the gap. CDR3 DNA: TGTGCCAGCAGGCTCACGGGACTCAACACTGAAGCTTTCTTT. Residues: CASRLTGLNTEAFF.

Many counts were recorded for this clonotype. The gene calls are TRBV29-1 and TRBJ1-1, with D unclear. The germline CDR1 and CDR2 sequences are SQVTM and ANQGSEA. Trimming cost V 6 bases and J 1 base, with 9 bases left between them. The CDR3 is 12 amino acids. As DNA, the CDR3 is TGCAGCGTCCAGATAGCGAACACTGAAGCTTTCTTT. Its translation is CSVQIANTEAFF.

This clonotype was seen repeatedly, ten times or more. The chain carries TRBV20-1 and TRBJ2-1; 7 positions agree with TRBD1. Trimming removed 5 bases from V and 5 bases from J; junction bases left unmatched: 6. This CDR3 comprises 13 residues. The germline CDR1 and CDR2 sequences are DFQATT and SNEGSKA (reference sequence). CDR3 DNA sequence: TGCAGTGCTCGACAGGGACAGAACAATGAGCAGTTCTTC. Protein sequence: CSARQGQNNEQFF.

This clonotype was seen many times. The CDR3 protein is CASSLAAGGNNEQFF. CDR3 DNA sequence: TGCGCCAGCAGCTTGGCGGCGGGAGGGAACAATGAGCAGTTCTTC. The chain has TRBV5-1 and TRBJ2-1; 9 bases line up with TRBD2. This CDR3 is built from 15 residues. Germline V gene sequence: CDR1 SGHRS, CDR2 YFSETQ. After removal of 0 bases from V and 5 bases from J, the junction contained 3 bases not matched to a gene. Full variable domain (remainder filled in from reference TRBV5-1 and TRBJ2-1): KAGVTQTPRYLIKTRGQQVTLSCSPISGHRSVSWYQQTPGQGLQFLFEYFSETQRNKGNFPGRFSGRQFSNSRSEMNVSTLELGDSALYLCASSLAAGGNNEQFFGPGTRLTVL.

The chain joins TRBV12-3 or TRBV12-4 to TRBJ2-5; 9 nucleotides match TRBD2. V trimming: 2 bases; J trimming: 5 bases; junction bases outside the gene matches: 6. The CDR3 contains 15 residues. CDR3 nucleotides: TGTGCCAGCAGTTTACTAGCGGGGATTAGGGAGACCCAGTACTTC. Residues: CASSLLAGIRETQYF.

CDR3 nucleotides: TGTGCCAGCAGCGGAAGACCCACAGATACGCAGTATTTT. It encodes CASSGRPTDTQYF. The V gene is TRBV11-2, the J gene TRBJ2-3; D is ambiguous. The CDR3 is 13 residues long. The V gene lost 5 bases and the J gene lost 2 bases, with 8 bases spanning the gap. Looked up from germline, CDR1 is SGHAT and CDR2 is FQNNGV.

This clonotype has a count of ten or more. The chain couples TRBV12-3 or TRBV12-4 to TRBJ1-1, with 9 positions matching TRBD1. CDR3 size: 14 residues. J lost 6 bases, V lost 7 bases, and 9 bases had no gene match. The CDR3 coding sequence is TGTGCCAGCAATAACAGGGGGCGAGGGGCTGAAGCTTTCTTT. Translation: CASNNRGRGAEAFF.

This clonotype was counted at least ten times. The gene calls are TRBV29-1 and TRBJ2-5; possible D gene TRBD2, 6 bases. The CDR3 length is 16 residues. CDR1 is SQVTM and CDR2 is ANQGSEA in the germline V gene. The germline V and J ends were trimmed by 6 bases and 1 base, with 21 bases remaining between them. In DNA, the CDR3 is TGCAGCGTGGCGGGACGTGCGTTCCAAATCCAAGAGACCCAGTACTTC. It encodes CSVAGRAFQIQETQYF.